A selection of T cell receptor beta chains follows, all from one sample in a study of technical replicates of blood from several donors. Using immunoSEQ multiplex PCR, the repertoire was profiled, and TCRdb retains in-frame clones only, with some absent. The profile shows about 81,000 clones, around 96% of them singletons. Material: T cells isolated from PBMCs. The origin of the receptors is a human donor in good health. Both conserved end residues are part of each CDR3. D genes are given only for firm matches. Not all rows give a size; the values are once, few, many and, for expanded clones, a class.

clone_size d_call j_call v_call cdr3_nt cdr3_aa
- - TRBJ2-7 TRBV7-9 TGTGCCAGCAGCTTACTACGCGAGCAGTACTTC CASSLLREQYF
- TRBD1 TRBJ2-5 TRBV6-1 TGTGCCAGCAGTGAAGCGGCCCGACAGGGCCAGGAGACCCAGTACTTC CASSEAARQGQETQYF
- TRBD2 TRBJ2-7 TRBV28 TGTGCCAGCAGTTTAGCTAGCGGGCCCCTCTACGAGCAGTACTTC CASSLASGPLYEQYF
once TRBD2 TRBJ2-5 TRBV29-1 TGCAGCGTTGAAGGGACTAGCGGGAGGGGGACCCAGTACTTC CSVEGTSGRGTQYF
- TRBD2 TRBJ2-7 TRBV7-6 TGTGCCAGCAGCTTCGGGGCGGGAGGCCTCGGGGAGCAGTACTTC CASSFGAGGLGEQYF
- - TRBJ1-4 TRBV7-8 TGTGCCAGCAGCCAAAACGGACAGCTGAATGAAAAACTGTTTTTT CASSQNGQLNEKLFF
- - TRBJ2-7 TRBV28 TGTGCCAGCAGCAAGAAAGAGGGACTCGCGGGAAGGGTCTGCGAGCAGTACTTC CASSKKEGLAGRVCEQYF
- - TRBJ2-1 TRBV5-4 TGTGCCAGCAGCTTGGATCAGTTAGGTAGCCATGAGCAGTTCTTC CASSLDQLGSHEQFF
- - TRBJ2-7 TRBV7-8 TGTGCCAGCAGCTATGACGCCAAGGGGTCCTACGAGCAGTACTTC CASSYDAKGSYEQYF
- - TRBJ1-1 TRBV7-9 TGTGCCAGCAGCAGCTTAGGGCGGGACGGGCATCCCGCTTTCTTT CASSSLGRDGHPAFF
- TRBD2 TRBJ2-5 TRBV9 TGTGCCAGCAGCGTAGGGACTAGCGGGGTGGAGACCCAGTACTTC CASSVGTSGVETQYF
- - TRBJ1-4 TRBV11-3 TGTGCCAGCAGCTTAGCAACAGCGGATGAAAAACTGTTTTTT CASSLATADEKLFF
- - TRBJ2-4 TRBV29-1 TGCAGCGTTTCGACTCGCTTCTCTCGCGGCGAAAACATTCAGTACTTC CSVSTRFSRGENIQYF
- - TRBJ2-5 TRBV10-1 TGCGCCAGCAGTGAGTCGGGCGGGGAAGAGACCCAGTACTTC CASSESGGEETQYF
- - TRBJ2-1 TRBV7-3 TGTGCCAGCAGCTTAAGGGGGGACGCCTACAATGAGCAGTTCTTC CASSLRGDAYNEQFF
once TRBD2 TRBJ2-1 TRBV9 TGTGCCAGCAGCGATGCCGGGACTAGCGTAGACAATGAGCAGTTCTTC CASSDAGTSVDNEQFF
- TRBD1 TRBJ1-2 TRBV7-2 TGTGCCAGCAGTTCCCAGGGACAGTACTATGGCTACACCTTC CASSSQGQYYGYTF
- TRBD1 TRBJ1-2 TRBV18 TGTGCCAGCTCACTGACAGGGAACTATGGCTACACCTTC CASSLTGNYGYTF
once - TRBJ1-1 TRBV2 TGTGCCAGCAGTGCTGAGCACACTGAAGCTTTCTTT CASSAEHTEAFF
- TRBD2 TRBJ2-5 TRBV15 TGTGCCACCAGCAGAGATAGCGGGGGGGCCGAGACCCAGTACTTC CATSRDSGGAETQYF
once TRBD1 TRBJ2-3 TRBV2 TGTGCCAGCAGCTCCCGGGACAGACAGCCAGATACGCAGTATTTT CASSSRDRQPDTQYF
- TRBD1 TRBJ1-3 TRBV5-1 TGCGCCAGCAGCCCGACAGGGACTTCTGGAAACACCATATATTTT CASSPTGTSGNTIYF
- TRBD2 TRBJ2-7 TRBV6-1 TGTGCCAGCAGTGAACTCGGACTAGCACCCGAGCAGTACTTC CASSELGLAPEQYF
- TRBD1 TRBJ1-5 TRBV10-3 TGTGCCATCCAAAAAGAGACAGGGGACAATCAGCCCCAGCATTTT CAIQKETGDNQPQHF
- - TRBJ2-2 TRBV27 TGTGCCAGCACGTATCACGGGATTAACACCGGGGAGCTGTTTTTT CASTYHGINTGELFF
- - TRBJ2-3 TRBV7-9 TGTGCCAGCAGCTTAGAGAGTAGCACAGATACGCAGTATTTT CASSLESSTDTQYF
- - TRBJ1-1 TRBV19 TGTGCCACCCAGGAACAGGGATCCATGAACACTGAAGCTTTCTTT CATQEQGSMNTEAFF
- TRBD1 TRBJ2-2 TRBV19 TGTGCCAGTAGTGTTACGGACAGGGTCGGGGAGCTGTTTTTT CASSVTDRVGELFF
- - TRBJ2-6 TRBV10-1 TGCGCCAGCAGTGGGTCTGGCATCGACTTTTCTGGGGCCAACGTCCTGACTTTC CASSGSGIDFSGANVLTF
- - TRBJ2-7 TRBV13 TGTGCCAGCAGTCTCAGTGGGGCCGAGCAGTACTTC CASSLSGAEQYF
- - TRBJ2-7 TRBV28 TGTGCCAGCAGTCCCCCCGGGTACTCCTACGAGCAGTACTTC CASSPPGYSYEQYF
- - TRBJ1-1 TRBV10-3 TGTGCCATCAGTGAGTCGACGCAGACAGCTCAAATGAACACTGAAGCTTTCTTT CAISESTQTAQMNTEAFF
- TRBD1 TRBJ2-7 TRBV27 TGTGCCAGCAGCCTAATACGGGGACAGAGCGGCGAGCAGTACTTC CASSLIRGQSGEQYF
once TRBD1 TRBJ1-2 TRBV7-3 TGTGCCAGCAGCTTAACGACCGGGACAGGGTATGGCTACACCTTC CASSLTTGTGYGYTF
- - TRBJ2-5 TRBV21-1 TGTGCCAGCAGCCGAAGGGGACTAGCGGGAGGGCCGTCTGAGACCCAGTACTTC CASSRRGLAGGPSETQYF
- TRBD2 TRBJ2-2 TRBV4-1 TGCGCCAGCAGCCGCCTACTAGCGGTTAACACCGGGGAGCTGTTTTTT CASSRLLAVNTGELFF
- TRBD1 TRBJ1-4 TRBV5-1 TGCGCCAGCAGCCTGGGACAGGACCAAGGGAGAAAACTGTTTTTT CASSLGQDQGRKLFF